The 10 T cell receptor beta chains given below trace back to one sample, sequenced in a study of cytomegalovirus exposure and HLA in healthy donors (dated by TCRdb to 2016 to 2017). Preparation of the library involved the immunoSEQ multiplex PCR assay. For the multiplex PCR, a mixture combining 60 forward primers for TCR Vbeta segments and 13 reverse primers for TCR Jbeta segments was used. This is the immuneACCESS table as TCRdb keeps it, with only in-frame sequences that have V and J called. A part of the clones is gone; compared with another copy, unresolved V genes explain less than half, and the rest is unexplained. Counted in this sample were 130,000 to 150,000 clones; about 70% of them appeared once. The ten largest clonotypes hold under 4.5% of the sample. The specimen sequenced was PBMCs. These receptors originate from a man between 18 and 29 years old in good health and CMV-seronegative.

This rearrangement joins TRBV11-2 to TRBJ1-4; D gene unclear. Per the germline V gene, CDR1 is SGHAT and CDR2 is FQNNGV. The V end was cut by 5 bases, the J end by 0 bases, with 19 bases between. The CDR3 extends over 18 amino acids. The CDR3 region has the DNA TGTGCCAGCAGCCTAACCCCAGCCCAGACATCAACTAATGAAAAACTGTTTTTT. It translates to CASSLTPAQTSTNEKLFF.

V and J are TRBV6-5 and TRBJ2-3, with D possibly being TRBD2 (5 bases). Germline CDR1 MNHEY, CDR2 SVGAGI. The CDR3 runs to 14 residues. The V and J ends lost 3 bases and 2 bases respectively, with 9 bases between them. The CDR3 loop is CASSYTGSTDTQYF. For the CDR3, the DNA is TGTGCCAGCAGTTATACGGGGTCCACAGATACGCAGTATTTT.

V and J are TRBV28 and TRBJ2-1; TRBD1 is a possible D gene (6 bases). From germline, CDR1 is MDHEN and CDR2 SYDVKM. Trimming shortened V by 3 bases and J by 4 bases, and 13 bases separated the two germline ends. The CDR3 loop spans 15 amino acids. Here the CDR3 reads CASSFEGQRYNEQFF. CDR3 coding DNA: TGTGCCAGCAGTTTTGAAGGACAGAGATACAATGAGCAGTTCTTC.

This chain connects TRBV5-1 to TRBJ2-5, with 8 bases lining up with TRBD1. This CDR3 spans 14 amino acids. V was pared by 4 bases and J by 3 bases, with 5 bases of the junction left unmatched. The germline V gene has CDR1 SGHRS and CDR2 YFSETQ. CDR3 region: CASSPGQAEETQYF. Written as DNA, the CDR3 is TGCGCCAGCAGCCCGGGACAGGCAGAAGAGACCCAGTACTTC.

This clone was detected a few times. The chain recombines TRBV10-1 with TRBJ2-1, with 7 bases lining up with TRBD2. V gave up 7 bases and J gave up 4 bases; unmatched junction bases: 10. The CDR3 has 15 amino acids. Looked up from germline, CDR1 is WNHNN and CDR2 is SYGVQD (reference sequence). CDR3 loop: CASKTSPTQYNEQFF. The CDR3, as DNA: TGCGCCAGCAAGACTAGCCCCACCCAGTACAATGAGCAGTTCTTC.

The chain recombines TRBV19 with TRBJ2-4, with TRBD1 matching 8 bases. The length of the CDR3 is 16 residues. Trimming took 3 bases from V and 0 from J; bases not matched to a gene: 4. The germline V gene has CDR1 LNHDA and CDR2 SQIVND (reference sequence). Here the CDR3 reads CASSILDRGAKNIQYF. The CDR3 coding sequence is TGTGCCAGTAGTATCCTAGACAGGGGAGCCAAAAACATTCAGTACTTC.

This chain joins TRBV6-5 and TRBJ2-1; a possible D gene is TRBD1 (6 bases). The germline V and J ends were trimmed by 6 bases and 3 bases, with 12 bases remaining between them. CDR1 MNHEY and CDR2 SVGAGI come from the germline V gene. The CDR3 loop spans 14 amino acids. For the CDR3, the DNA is TGTGCCAGCAGGTATAACAGGGTCTACAATGAGCAGTTCTTC. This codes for CASRYNRVYNEQFF.

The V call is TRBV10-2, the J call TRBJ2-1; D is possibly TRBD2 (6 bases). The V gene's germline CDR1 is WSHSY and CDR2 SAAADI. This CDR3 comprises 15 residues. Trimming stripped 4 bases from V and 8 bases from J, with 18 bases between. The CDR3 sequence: CASSAYAGPGYEQFF. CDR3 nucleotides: TGCGCCAGCAGTGCCTACGCGGGGCCGGGTTATGAGCAGTTCTTC.

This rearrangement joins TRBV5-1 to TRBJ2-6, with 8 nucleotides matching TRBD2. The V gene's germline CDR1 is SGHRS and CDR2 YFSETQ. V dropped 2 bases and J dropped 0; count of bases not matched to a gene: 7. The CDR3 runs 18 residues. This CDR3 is CASSLRTSPFSGANVLTF. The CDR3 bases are TGCGCCAGCAGCTTAAGGACTAGCCCCTTCTCTGGGGCCAACGTCCTGACTTTC.

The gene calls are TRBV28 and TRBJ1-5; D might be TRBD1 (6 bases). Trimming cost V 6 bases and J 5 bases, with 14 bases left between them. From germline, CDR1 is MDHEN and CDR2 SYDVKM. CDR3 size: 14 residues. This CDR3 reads CASRLSQGYQPQHF. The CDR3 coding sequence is TGTGCCAGCAGATTGAGCCAGGGGTATCAGCCCCAGCATTTT.